These 29 T cell receptor beta chains originate from one sample sequenced in a study of cytomegalovirus exposure and HLA in healthy donors. In the PCR, 60 Vbeta and 13 Jbeta primers were used. Here immunoSEQ multiplex PCR was the method, and the copy in TCRdb shows in-frame clones only, minus some. Among 160,000 or so clones, roughly 87% were seen once, and the ten largest hold around 0.85%. Sequencing was performed on PBMCs. Every receptor here comes from a woman aged 25 to 39 in good health and CMV-seronegative.

The V gene is TRBV27, the J gene TRBJ2-3; TRBD2 matches at 9 bases. Trimming took 7 bases from V and 10 from J; bases not matched to a gene: 12. Germline values: CDR1 MNHEY, CDR2 SMNVEV (reference sequence). This CDR3 is built from 14 residues. The CDR3 protein is CASIPNQREAAQYF. The CDR3 bases are TGTGCCAGCATACCAAATCAGCGGGAGGCGGCGCAGTATTTT.

The rearrangement uses TRBV11-3 and TRBJ2-5; D might be TRBD2 (7 bases). The CDR3 has 14 amino acids. The germline V gene encodes CDR1 SGHNT and CDR2 YENEEA. V shed 6 bases and J shed 3 bases, with 14 bases lying between them. Here the CDR3 DNA reads TGTGCCAGCAGTTCTTGGGGGGGCGAAGAGACCCAGTACTTC. This translates into CASSSWGGEETQYF. The variable domain in full, with the rest retrieved from reference TRBV11-3 and TRBJ2-5, is EAGVVQSPRYKIIEKKQPVAFWCNPISGHNTLYWYLQNLGQGPELLIRYENEEAVDDSQLPKDRFSAERLKGVDSTLKIQPAELGDSAVYLCASSSWGGEETQYFGPGTRLLVL.

The chain carries TRBV7-2 and TRBJ2-3; D is uncertain. V was shortened by 3 bases and J by 2 bases, with 9 bases between the two germline ends. The CDR3 consists of 14 residues. CDR1 is SGHTA and CDR2 is FQGNSA in the germline V gene. For the CDR3, the DNA is TGTGCCAGCAGCTTGCAAAGACTCACAGATACGCAGTATTTT. This sequence encodes CASSLQRLTDTQYF.

This clone was recorded only once. The V and J genes are TRBV29-1 and TRBJ2-7; TRBD1 might be the D (6 bases). This CDR3 contains 12 residues. V lost 7 bases and J lost 4, with 14 bases in between. CDR1 and CDR2 (germline): SQVTM, ANQGSEA. Written as DNA, the CDR3 is TGCAGCGCACAGGGAGCCAGGTACGAGCAGTACTTC. This encodes CSAQGARYEQYF.

The chain links TRBV27 to TRBJ2-3; 8 bases line up with TRBD2. This CDR3 spans 14 amino acids. With 4 bases clipped from V and 4 bases from J, the junction kept 4 bases outside the gene matches. CDR1 is MNHEY and CDR2 is SMNVEV in the germline V gene (reference sequence). The CDR3 here is CASSSPGGADTQYF. In DNA, the CDR3 is TGTGCCAGCAGTTCCCCCGGGGGGGCAGATACGCAGTATTTT.

The chain uses TRBV27 and TRBJ1-5; TRBD1 matches at 7 bases. The CDR3 runs to 15 residues. After removal of 5 bases from V and 1 base from J, the junction contained 5 bases not matched to a gene. The germline V gene encodes CDR1 MNHEY and CDR2 SMNVEV (reference sequence). The CDR3 spells CASSRRQGSNQPQHF. CDR3 in DNA: TGTGCCAGCAGTAGAAGACAGGGAAGCAATCAGCCCCAGCATTTT.

This chain links TRBV6-1 with TRBJ2-7; 10 bases are shared with TRBD1. J gave up 9 bases and V 11 bases, and 10 bases lay outside the gene matches. The CDR3 is 12 amino acids. From germline, CDR1 is MNHNS and CDR2 SASEGT. CDR3: CAGQTGTGAQYF. CDR3 nucleotide sequence: TGTGCCGGTCAAACCGGGACAGGGGCGCAGTACTTC.

This clone was recorded once. The V and J genes are TRBV10-3 and TRBJ2-5; 10 bases agree with TRBD1. The CDR3 is 15 amino acids. V dropped 6 bases and J dropped 3; count of bases not matched to a gene: 7. The V gene's germline CDR1 is ENHRY and CDR2 SYGVKD. The chain's CDR3 is CAISPRTGGEETQYF. CDR3 nucleotide sequence: TGTGCCATCAGCCCCCGGACAGGGGGGGAAGAGACCCAGTACTTC.

The chain employs TRBV5-4 and TRBJ1-2; D perhaps matches TRBD1 (5 bases). Germline V gene data show CDR1 as SGHNT and CDR2 as YYREEE (reference sequence). The CDR3 sequence is 14 residues long. Trimming took 3 bases from V and 4 from J, leaving 13 bases between them. The CDR3 bases are TGTGCCAGCAGCTGGCCTGGGGGGGGCTATGGCTACACCTTC. Translating gives CASSWPGGGYGYTF.

A note on this clone: A read error may produce the germline difference seen at one junction end. The same CDR3 also results from other DNA sequences found in this sample. The chain is built from TRBV29-1 and TRBJ1-1, with D possibly matching TRBD1 (6 bases). This CDR3 spans 12 amino acids. The germline V gene encodes CDR1 SQVTM and CDR2 ANQGSEA. CDR3 nucleotides: TGCAGCGTCCGCGGGGGGGACACCGAAGCTTTCTTT. Amino acid sequence: CSVRGGDTEAFF. Full variable domain (outside the CDR3, taken from reference TRBV29-1 and TRBJ1-1): SAVISQKPSRDICQRGTSLTIQCQVDSQVTMMFWYRQQPGQSLTLIATANQGSEATYESGFVIDKFPISRPNLTFSTLTVSNMSPEDSSIYLCSVRGGDTEAFFGQGTRLTVV.

This clone is a singleton in its sample. The genes are TRBV4-1 and TRBJ1-6; the D is unclear. In germline, CDR1 is MGHRA, CDR2 YSYEKL. The V gene lost 0 bases and the J gene lost 3 bases, with 9 bases spanning the gap. The CDR3 contains 16 residues. The CDR3 protein is CASSQEHLFYNSPLHF. The DNA of the CDR3 is TGCGCCAGCAGCCAAGAACACCTTTTCTATAATTCACCCCTCCACTTT.

CDR3 protein: CASSYDSSFSGNTIYF. CDR3 nucleotide sequence: TGTGCCAGCAGTTACGACTCTTCCTTCTCTGGAAACACCATATATTTT. The J gene is TRBJ1-3, the V gene TRBV2; D gene uncertain. V shed 5 bases and J shed 0 bases, with 14 bases lying between them. Germline V gene data show CDR1 as SNHLY and CDR2 as FYNNEI. This CDR3 is built from 16 residues.

This chain connects TRBV28 to TRBJ1-5; D is unresolved. Between the trimmed V and J ends, which lost 2 bases and 2 bases, there was a span of 10 bases. In germline, CDR1 is MDHEN, CDR2 SYDVKM. There are 15 residues in the CDR3. The CDR3 DNA sequence: TGTGCCAGCAGTTTAACAGCAACGGGCAATCAGCCCCAGCATTTT. As protein: CASSLTATGNQPQHF. Drawing the rest from reference TRBV28 and TRBJ1-5, the complete variable domain is DVKVTQSSRYLVKRTGEKVFLECVQDMDHENMFWYRQDPGLGLRLIYFSYDVKMKEKGDIPEGYSVSREKKERFSLILESASTNQTSMYLCASSLTATGNQPQHFGDGTRLSIL.

V usage is TRBV18 and J usage is TRBJ2-2, with a weak D call TRBD2 (5 bases). Germline lookup yields CDR1 KGHSH and CDR2 LQKENI. The V end lost 6 bases, the J end lost 7 bases, and 21 bases lay between the germline ends. The CDR3 covers 16 residues. The CDR3 spells CASSDKRATLGGELFF. The DNA of the CDR3 is TGTGCCAGCTCCGACAAGAGGGCCACCCTAGGCGGGGAGCTGTTTTTT.

The rearrangement links TRBV28 to TRBJ1-4; weak D call: TRBD1 (6 bases). This CDR3 contains 12 residues. CDR1 is MDHEN, CDR2 SYDVKM, per germline. CDR3 loop: CVIGGRGEKLFF. The CDR3 bases are TGTGTCATCGGGGGGCGCGGTGAAAAACTGTTTTTT.

The chain recombines TRBV7-9 with TRBJ1-2; the match to TRBD1 covers 9 bases. Germline-derived CDR1 and CDR2 are SEHNR and FQNEAQ (reference sequence). The ends lost 4 bases at V and 2 bases at J; junction bases unmatched: 5. This CDR3 contains 15 residues. CDR3 in DNA: TGTGCCAGCAGCTCGAACAGGGGGCCCAACTATGGCTACACCTTC. This sequence encodes CASSSNRGPNYGYTF.

The chain has TRBV4-1 and TRBJ2-7, with 8 nucleotides matching TRBD1. This CDR3 is built from 12 residues. CDR1 is MGHRA, CDR2 YSYEKL, per germline. Trimming cost V 4 bases and J 5 bases; bases outside gene matches: 1. The CDR3 DNA follows: TGCGCCAGCAGCCCGACAGGGGACGAGCAGTACTTC. Its translation: CASSPTGDEQYF.

This clone has only a few counts. V and J are TRBV7-2 and TRBJ1-6; TRBD1 is a possible D gene (6 bases). Germline V gene sequence: CDR1 SGHTA, CDR2 FQGNSA. Trimming cost V 5 bases and J 0 bases, with 11 bases left between them. This CDR3 is 16 amino acids long. CDR3 DNA sequence: TGTGCCAGCAGCGGACAGTCGAGCTCCTATAATTCACCCCTCCACTTT. Translation gives CASSGQSSSYNSPLHF.

This chain joins TRBV5-1 and TRBJ2-5; TRBD1 might be the D (5 bases). The V gene lost 3 bases and the J gene lost 3 bases, with 15 bases spanning the gap. The CDR3 has 15 residues. Germline lookup yields CDR1 SGHRS and CDR2 YFSETQ. The CDR3 coding sequence is TGCGCCAGCAGCTCCCTCTATGGGGCCAAAGAGACCCAGTACTTC. Encoded protein: CASSSLYGAKETQYF.

V usage is TRBV21-1 and J usage is TRBJ2-7; the D call TRBD1 from the table was never checked on the DNA. TRBV21-1 is termed a pseudogene. CDR3 length equals 20 residues. CDR3 in DNA: TGTGCCAGCAGCAAAGCGCTTTCACAGGGTGGTATAGCTTTGTCCTACGAGCAGTACTTC. Protein: CASSKALSQGGIALSYEQYF.

The sample holds a few counts of this clone. V is TRBV6-5 and J is TRBJ2-7; tentative D call: TRBD2 (5 bases). Looked up from germline, CDR1 is MNHEY and CDR2 is SVGAGI. This CDR3 contains 15 residues. Trimming pared 2 bases from V and 3 bases from J, leaving 14 bases between. CDR3 sequence (DNA): TGTGCCAGCAGTTACACCGGGGAGCTAGGCTACGAGCAGTACTTC. Its protein is CASSYTGELGYEQYF.

The J gene is TRBJ2-3, the V gene TRBV11-2; the match to TRBD2 covers 13 bases. The junction had 7 bases not matched to a gene; V was cut back by 5 bases and J by 8 bases. Germline V gene lookup returns CDR1 SGHAT and CDR2 FQNNGV. This CDR3 spans 15 amino acids. CDR3 loop: CASSTTSGGTGTQYF. The CDR3 region has the DNA TGTGCCAGCAGCACGACTAGCGGGGGGACCGGTACGCAGTATTTT.

The chain recombines TRBV9 with TRBJ1-1, with 7 positions matching TRBD1. This CDR3 has 15 residues. J lost 0 bases, V lost 3 bases, and 5 bases had no gene match. Looked up from germline, CDR1 is SGDLS and CDR2 is YYNGEE. CDR3 sequence: CASSAGQIMNTEAFF. In nucleotides, the CDR3 is TGTGCCAGCAGCGCGGGACAGATAATGAACACTGAAGCTTTCTTT.

The rearrangement uses TRBV28 and TRBJ2-1; 14 bases line up with TRBD2. V trimming: 8 bases; J trimming: 0 bases; junction bases outside the gene matches: 3. Germline V gives CDR1 MDHEN, CDR2 SYDVKM. CDR3 length equals 16 residues. Here the CDR3 DNA reads TGTGCCAGCGGACTAGCGGGAGGTCGCTCCTACAATGAGCAGTTCTTC. This sequence encodes CASGLAGGRSYNEQFF. The full variable domain, with the rest looked up from reference TRBV28 and TRBJ2-1, is DVKVTQSSRYLVKRTGEKVFLECVQDMDHENMFWYRQDPGLGLRLIYFSYDVKMKEKGDIPEGYSVSREKKERFSLILESASTNQTSMYLCASGLAGGRSYNEQFFGPGTRLTVL.

The chain joins TRBV5-1 to TRBJ2-7, with D possibly being TRBD1 (6 bases). The ends were cut back, 2 bases at V and 3 bases at J, with 18 bases in the middle. There are 16 residues in the CDR3. Germline values: CDR1 SGHRS, CDR2 YFSETQ. The CDR3 spells CASSLGGPSPYYEQYF. The CDR3 nucleotides are TGCGCCAGCAGCTTAGGGGGTCCATCCCCCTACTACGAGCAGTACTTC.

The chain carries TRBV6-6 and TRBJ1-1, with no clear D. V lost 2 bases and J lost 4, with 14 bases in between. This CDR3 has 15 amino acids. Germline V gives CDR1 MNHNY, CDR2 SVGAGI (reference sequence). The CDR3 sequence is CASSYPQAPSTEAFF. CDR3 bases: TGTGCCAGCAGTTACCCCCAGGCCCCGAGCACTGAAGCTTTCTTT.

The chain combines TRBV6-1 with TRBJ1-2; 7 bases fit TRBD1. In germline, CDR1 is MNHNS, CDR2 SASEGT. J lost 5 bases, V lost 6 bases, and 9 bases had no gene match. The CDR3 contains 14 residues. CDR3 sequence reads: CASRQNDRVYGYTF. The CDR3 coding sequence is TGTGCCAGCAGGCAGAACGACAGGGTATATGGCTACACCTTC.

The chain joins TRBV7-9 to TRBJ2-2, with 7 bases lining up with TRBD1. With 6 bases clipped from V and 3 bases from J, the junction kept 7 bases outside the gene matches. CDR3 length equals 15 residues. Germline V gene sequence: CDR1 SEHNR, CDR2 FQNEAQ (reference sequence). The CDR3, as DNA: TGTGCCAGCAGTTCTCGACAGGGCGACACCGGGGAGCTGTTTTTT. This gives the protein CASSSRQGDTGELFF.

J is TRBJ1-2 and V is TRBV5-8; D remains ambiguous. There are 12 residues in the CDR3. Germline V gene data show CDR1 as SGHTS and CDR2 as YDEGEE. V shed 7 bases and J shed 4 bases, with 11 bases lying between them. The CDR3 is CASARVSYGYTF. The CDR3 DNA reads as TGTGCCAGCGCCCGGGTCTCCTATGGCTACACCTTC. The entire variable domain, with the rest obtained from reference TRBV5-8 and TRBJ1-2, is as follows: EAGVTQSPTHLIKTRGQQATLRCSPISGHTSVYWYQQALGLGLQFLLWYDEGEERNRGNFPPRFSGRQFPNYSSELNVNALELEDSALYLCASARVSYGYTFGSGTRLTVV.